Presented here are 25 T cell receptor beta chains from one specimen sequenced in a study of T cell changes during pregnancy in multiple sclerosis (dated by TCRdb to about 2019). Libraries came from the immunoSEQ multiplex PCR assay. TCRdb stores this immuneACCESS table with in-frame sequences only. Part of the clones is absent; in the studies checked, under half of the shortfall reflects unresolved V genes, and no reason is known for the rest. The table for this sample lists 80,000 to 100,000 clones; around nine tenths of them were counted only once. Clones ranked in the top ten supply approximately 0.76% of the sample. The sequencing here drew on peripheral blood, taken in the second trimester of pregnancy. The source of these receptors is a female donor in good health, enrolled as a control in a pregnancy study.

The chain employs TRBV19 and TRBJ1-3; no clear D. Per germline, CDR1 LNHDA and CDR2 SQIVND (reference sequence). Trimming removed 0 bases at V and 1 base at J, with 10 bases between. This CDR3 spans 16 amino acids. CDR3 residues: CASSIDDTQSGNTIYF. CDR3 DNA sequence: TGTGCCAGTAGTATAGATGACACACAATCTGGAAACACCATATATTTT.

The CDR3: CASSLLAGGRADTQYF. The CDR3, as DNA: TGTGCCAGCAGCTTGCTAGCGGGAGGGCGGGCAGATACGCAGTATTTT. The chain uses TRBV7-2 and TRBJ2-3, with 12 positions matching TRBD2. The CDR3 extends over 16 amino acids. CDR1 is SGHTA and CDR2 is FQGNSA in the germline V gene. With 3 bases clipped from V and 4 bases from J, the junction kept 5 bases outside the gene matches.

The V and J genes are TRBV5-1 and TRBJ1-4; TRBD1 matches at 8 bases. The ends lost 4 bases at V and 3 bases at J; junction bases unmatched: 5. The CDR3 length is 15 residues. Germline CDR1 is SGHRS and CDR2 is YFSETQ. Here the CDR3 reads CASSDNRGANEKLFF. The CDR3 DNA is TGCGCCAGCAGCGATAACAGGGGGGCTAATGAAAAACTGTTTTTT. Combining the CDR3 with reference TRBV5-1 and TRBJ1-4 gives the whole variable domain KAGVTQTPRYLIKTRGQQVTLSCSPISGHRSVSWYQQTPGQGLQFLFEYFSETQRNKGNFPGRFSGRQFSNSRSEMNVSTLELGDSALYLCASSDNRGANEKLFFGSGTQLSVL.

The V gene is TRBV28, the J gene TRBJ2-2, with TRBD2 matching over 7 bases. Unmatched junction bases numbered 10, after V lost 5 bases and J lost 4 bases. Germline CDR1 is MDHEN and CDR2 is SYDVKM. The CDR3 is 16 amino acids. The DNA for the CDR3 is TGTGCCAGCAGTCCCAACCTAGCGGCTTCCACCGGGGAGCTGTTTTTT. Translating it yields CASSPNLAASTGELFF.

This sequence joins TRBV6-6 and TRBJ2-2, with 8 bases that match TRBD1. Germline V lookup: CDR1 MNHNY, CDR2 SVGAGI (reference sequence). With V trimmed by 3 bases and J by 5 bases, 8 bases remained unmatched. The CDR3 has 16 amino acids. CDR3 residues: CASSYRTGGRTGELFF. In DNA form, the CDR3 reads TGTGCCAGCAGTTATCGTACAGGGGGGCGGACCGGGGAGCTGTTTTTT.

The sample holds one count of this clone. The chain carries TRBV6-5 and TRBJ1-2; 9 nucleotides match TRBD1. The V and J ends lost 5 bases and 2 bases, in that order; junction bases with no gene match: 3. Germline V CDR1 and CDR2: MNHEY, SVGAGI. The CDR3 contains 14 residues. For the CDR3, the DNA is TGTGCCAGCAGTCGGACAGGGGCGAACTATGGCTACACCTTC. It yields the protein CASSRTGANYGYTF.

The chain couples TRBV6-1 to TRBJ1-1, with 8 bases matching TRBD1. CDR1 is MNHNS and CDR2 is SASEGT in the germline V gene. Trimming at V came to 3 bases and at J to 5 bases, leaving 5 bases not matched to a gene. The CDR3 is 14 residues long. The CDR3 coding sequence is TGTGCCAGCAGTGACACCTACAGGGGGACTGAAGCTTTCTTT. Residues: CASSDTYRGTEAFF.

The rearrangement links TRBV6-5 to TRBJ2-7, with D possibly being TRBD1 (5 bases). Trimming removed 6 bases from V and 5 bases from J, with 20 bases in between. Germline V gene data show CDR1 as MNHEY and CDR2 as SVGAGI. The CDR3 is 15 amino acids. CDR3 sequence (DNA): TGTGCCAGCAGACGATCCGGGCCACAGGACCACGAGCAGTACTTC. Amino acids: CASRRSGPQDHEQYF.

The sample holds one count of this clone. The V call is TRBV2, the J call TRBJ2-1, with 8 bases matching TRBD1. The ends lost 6 bases at V and 2 bases at J; junction bases unmatched: 6. Germline loops: CDR1 SNHLY, CDR2 FYNNEI. There are 15 residues in the CDR3. The CDR3 nucleotides are TGTGCCAGCAGGCACGACAGGGGAACCTACAATGAGCAGTTCTTC. Translated: CASRHDRGTYNEQFF.

This chain uses TRBV7-9 with TRBJ2-3, with D tentatively TRBD2 (5 bases). The germline V and J ends were trimmed by 6 bases and 0 bases, with 13 bases remaining between them. The germline V gene encodes CDR1 SEHNR and CDR2 FQNEAQ (reference sequence). The CDR3 runs 15 residues. For the CDR3, the DNA is TGTGCCAGCAGTCCCGGGAAGTTCAGCACAGATACGCAGTATTTT. Amino acids: CASSPGKFSTDTQYF.

The V call is TRBV14, the J call TRBJ1-3, with no clear D. The germline V gene encodes CDR1 SGHDN and CDR2 FVKESK. The CDR3 is 19 amino acids. V lost 4 bases to trimming and J lost 4 bases, with 26 bases between them. As DNA, the CDR3 is TGTGCCAGCAGCCGTCGACAAGATCAAGTTAGAACGCTAGGAAACACCATATATTTT. Its translation is CASSRRQDQVRTLGNTIYF.

The V and J genes are TRBV28 and TRBJ1-2; no reliable D call. The CDR3 totals 12 residues. Germline CDR1 MDHEN, CDR2 SYDVKM. Trimming pared 4 bases from V and 1 base from J, leaving 4 bases between. The CDR3: CASSSGNYGYTF. The CDR3 DNA reads TGTGCCAGCAGTTCGGGTAACTATGGCTACACCTTC.

This chain links TRBV5-1 with TRBJ2-7; 13 positions match TRBD2. The CDR3 is made up of 18 amino acids. The germline V gene encodes CDR1 SGHRS and CDR2 YFSETQ. With 4 bases clipped from V and 0 bases from J, the junction kept 10 bases outside the gene matches. CDR3 nucleotide sequence: TGCGCCAGCAGCCAGAGGACTAGCGGGGGCCTTTACTCCTACGAGCAGTACTTC. Translated, it gives CASSQRTSGGLYSYEQYF.

A single count supports this clone. This rearrangement joins TRBV19 to TRBJ2-3; 7 nucleotides agree with TRBD2. The CDR3 consists of 16 residues. CDR1 LNHDA and CDR2 SQIVND come from the germline V gene (reference sequence). Trimming removed 4 bases from V and 5 bases from J; junction bases left unmatched: 12. The CDR3 sequence: CASSRPLAGEGDTQYF. CDR3 in DNA: TGTGCCAGTAGTAGGCCCCTTGCGGGAGAGGGAGATACGCAGTATTTT.

V usage is TRBV18 and J usage is TRBJ1-5, with D tentatively TRBD1 (5 bases). With 4 bases removed from V and 6 bases from J, the gap between germline ends came to 13 bases. Germline V gene data show CDR1 as KGHSH and CDR2 as LQKENI. CDR3 length: 14 amino acids. Here the CDR3 DNA reads TGTGCCAGCTCACTCCCGGGGGTCGGTCAGCCCCAGCATTTT. This gives the protein CASSLPGVGQPQHF.

The sample holds many counts of this clone. DNA for the CDR3: TGTGCCAGCAGCCTCGGGACTACGGCGCAGCCCCAGCATTTT. Translated: CASSLGTTAQPQHF. V usage is TRBV7-2 and J usage is TRBJ1-5, with D tentatively TRBD1 (5 bases). Germline assignment: CDR1 SGHTA and CDR2 FQGNSA. V was pared by 5 bases and J by 7 bases, with 15 bases between. The CDR3 covers 14 residues.

The chain has TRBV18 and TRBJ1-4; D unresolved. V was trimmed by 2 bases and J by 8 bases, leaving 18 bases between them. Germline values: CDR1 KGHSH, CDR2 LQKENI. This CDR3 contains 16 residues. CDR3 bases: TGTGCCAGCTCACCATCGGCCGGCGGCCGTGGAGAAAAACTGTTTTTT. It codes for CASSPSAGGRGEKLFF.

V is TRBV12-5 and J is TRBJ2-7, with 9 nucleotides matching TRBD1. The V and J ends lost 7 bases and 5 bases, in that order; junction bases with no gene match: 9. The germline CDR1 and CDR2 sequences are LGHNT and FRNRAP. The CDR3 runs 14 residues. The CDR3 DNA reads as TGTGCTAGTGTCCCGGACAGGGGCTGGAACGAGCAGTACTTC. Translation gives CASVPDRGWNEQYF.

This CDR3 reads CASSIRYVRGSNQPQHF. The CDR3 DNA reads as TGTGCCAGTAGTATTAGGTACGTCAGGGGGAGCAATCAGCCCCAGCATTTT. This sequence joins TRBV19 and TRBJ1-5, with TRBD1 matching 7 bases. The V segment lost 3 bases and the J segment 1 base; nucleotides outside the gene matches: 9. The germline V gene encodes CDR1 LNHDA and CDR2 SQIVND (reference sequence). This CDR3 has 17 residues.

The chain uses TRBV28 and TRBJ1-1; a weak D match, TRBD1 (6 bases). This CDR3 is built from 14 residues. V was trimmed by 7 bases and J by 0 bases, leaving 12 bases between them. The germline V gene has CDR1 MDHEN and CDR2 SYDVKM. As DNA, the CDR3 is TGTGCCAGCAACCTGGGACAAATGAACACTGAAGCTTTCTTT. It yields the protein CASNLGQMNTEAFF.

The chain has TRBV4-1 and TRBJ1-3; D possibly corresponds to TRBD1 (6 bases). CDR3 length: 18 residues. Germline assignment: CDR1 MGHRA and CDR2 YSYEKL. The V end was cut by 8 bases, the J end by 4 bases, with 27 bases between. CDR3 amino acids: CASRRDIPLPGRGNTIYF. The CDR3 nucleotides read TGCGCCAGCCGTCGGGACATTCCCCTACCTGGGAGAGGAAACACCATATATTTT.

The chain uses TRBV11-2 and TRBJ2-1; 9 nucleotides line up with TRBD1. The CDR3 runs 18 residues. After removal of 4 bases from V and 1 base from J, the junction contained 11 bases not matched to a gene. Germline CDR1 SGHAT, CDR2 FQNNGV. Written as DNA, the CDR3 is TGTGCCAGCAGCTCCCTTAGAACCGGACAGGGGTCCTACAATGAGCAGTTCTTC. Its protein product is CASSSLRTGQGSYNEQFF.

The rearrangement uses TRBV18 and TRBJ1-1; D is undetermined. This CDR3 region has 13 residues. The germline V and J ends were trimmed by 2 bases and 1 base, with 5 bases remaining between them. Per the germline V gene, CDR1 is KGHSH and CDR2 is LQKENI. The CDR3 is CASSPVWNTEAFF. The CDR3 nucleotides are TGTGCCAGCTCACCAGTCTGGAACACTGAAGCTTTCTTT. Filled out from reference TRBV18 and TRBJ1-1, the complete variable domain reads NAGVMQNPRHLVRRRGQEARLRCSPMKGHSHVYWYRQLPEEGLKFMVYLQKENIIDESGMPKERFSAEFPKEGPSILRIQQVVRGDSAAYFCASSPVWNTEAFFGQGTRLTVV.

This sequence joins TRBV5-6 and TRBJ2-7, with 10 bases identical to TRBD2. Germline values: CDR1 SGHDT, CDR2 YYEEEE. J lost 3 bases, V lost 4 bases, and 13 bases had no gene match. This CDR3 region has 17 residues. The CDR3 DNA follows: TGTGCCAGCAGCGCGGAAGTTGTAGCGGGGGGAGACTACGAGCAGTACTTC. It encodes CASSAEVVAGGDYEQYF.

This rearrangement joins TRBV19 to TRBJ1-2; D is unresolved. CDR1 and CDR2 (germline): LNHDA, SQIVND (reference sequence). The V end lost 1 base, the J end lost 9 bases, and 12 bases lay between the germline ends. This CDR3 has 13 amino acids. CDR3 sequence (DNA): TGTGCCAGTAGTATAGCCTCGAGTTTTAGCTACACCTTC. Protein sequence: CASSIASSFSYTF.